This T cell receptor (beta chain) was recovered during a study of response to subunit inactivated influenza vaccine. Regarding the study as a whole: Authors suggested seasonal influenza vaccinations each recruit few new T cells.

To note about this clonotype: Its antigen is undetermined.

The CDR3 sequence is 16 residues long. The germline V gene has CDR1 SEHNR and CDR2 FQNEAQ (reference sequence). The ends lost 5 bases at V and 0 bases at J; junction bases unmatched: 5. TCRdb recomputed calls from the RT-PCR reads with MiXCR, one row per CDR3 protein. The table has about 650,000 distinct CDR3 sequences, more than 15% seen once. This clonotype was sampled from a man between 50 and 59 years old who received an inactivated influenza vaccine. This material consisted of PBMCs from blood, taken roughly 12 days after vaccination. This rearrangement joins TRBV7-9 to TRBJ2-3, with 10 nucleotides matching TRBD2. The CDR3 here is CASSKSAGGSTDTQYF. CDR3 DNA: TGTGCCAGCAGCAAGTCAGCGGGGGGGAGCACAGATACGCAGTATTTT. The whole variable domain, remainder taken from reference TRBV7-9 and TRBJ2-3, is DTGVSQNPRHKITKRGQNVTFRCDPISEHNRLYWYRQTLGQGPEFLTYFQNEAQLEKSRLLSDRFSAERPKGSFSTLEIQRTEQGDSAMYLCASSKSAGGSTDTQYFGPGTRLTVL.